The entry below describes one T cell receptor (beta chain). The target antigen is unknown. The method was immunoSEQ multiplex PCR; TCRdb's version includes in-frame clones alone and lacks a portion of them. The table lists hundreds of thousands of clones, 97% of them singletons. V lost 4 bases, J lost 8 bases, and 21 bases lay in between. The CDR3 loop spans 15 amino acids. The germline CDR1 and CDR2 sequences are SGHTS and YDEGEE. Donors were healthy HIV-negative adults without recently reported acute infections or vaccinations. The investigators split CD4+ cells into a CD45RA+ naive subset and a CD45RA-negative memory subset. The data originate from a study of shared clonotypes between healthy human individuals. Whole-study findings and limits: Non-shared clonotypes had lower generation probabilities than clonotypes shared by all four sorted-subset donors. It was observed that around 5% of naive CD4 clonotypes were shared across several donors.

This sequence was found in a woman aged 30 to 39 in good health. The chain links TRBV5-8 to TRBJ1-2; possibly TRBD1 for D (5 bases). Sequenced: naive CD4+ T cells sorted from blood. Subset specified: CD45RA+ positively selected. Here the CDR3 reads CASSPAGEVSGGYTF. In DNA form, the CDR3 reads TGTGCCAGCAGCCCCGCGGGGGAGGTATCGGGCGGCTACACCTTC. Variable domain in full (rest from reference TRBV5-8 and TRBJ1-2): EAGVTQSPTHLIKTRGQQATLRCSPISGHTSVYWYQQALGLGLQFLLWYDEGEERNRGNFPPRFSGRQFPNYSSELNVNALELEDSALYLCASSPAGEVSGGYTFGSGTRLTVV.